This T cell receptor beta chain derives from a study of cytotoxic CD8 clonotypes in ibrutinib-treated CLL. CDR3 size: 14 residues. Germline CDR1 is MDHEN and CDR2 is SYDVKM. The V and J ends lost 6 bases and 0 bases respectively, with 11 bases between them. Sequencing used immunoSEQ multiplex PCR; TCRdb keeps in-frame clones, though not all of them. The profile shows about 40,000 clones, 55% to 75% of them singletons. About 2 micrograms of genomic DNA, which was extracted from cryopreserved PBMCs, served as the material used for the TCR beta libraries. The input for sequencing was PBMCs, taken at disease progression, from a patient treated with ibrutinib. This receptor was identified in a human donor with chronic lymphocytic leukemia. The V call is TRBV28, the J call TRBJ1-1, with no clear D. This chain's CDR3 is CASSHGVMNTEAFF. CDR3 in DNA: TGTGCCAGCAGCCATGGCGTAATGAACACTGAAGCTTTCTTT.